Sequencing of this T cell receptor (beta chain) was carried out in a study of blood T cell repertoires in COVID-19 (dated by TCRdb to the early 2020s). Concerning the study at large: Collaborator samples came from the United States, Italy and Spain and covered acute and convalescent phases of COVID-19. The material from the prospective study consisted of cDNA or gDNA derived from T cells, B-cell-depleted T cells, or PBMCs. Subjects who had been exposed to COVID-19, were actively infected with it, or had recovered from it provided the deeply sampled blood TCRbeta repertoires that made up the dataset. The repertoires were released in a freely available public database intended as a resource for research on the immune response to SARS-CoV-2. The samples were drawn from the first 160 participants of the ongoing ImmuneRACE study and from 1,254 subjects provided by 6 global collaborators. Nearly every sample came with metadata listing a de-identified subject ID, COVID-19 status, age in years and sex. HLA class I and class II types, where available, came from metadata supplied by the sample provider rather than from assay-based typing. The study at large found these results: The quantity of clinical and demographic metadata differed by source and by participant and was supplied without curation.

Points on this clone: What this receptor recognizes is not known. No qualities accompany the bases; no much larger clone lies one base away.

Whole blood was collected in K2EDTA tubes by collaborating institutions according to the institutions' own protocols. Collaborator samples were shipped for TCRbeta analysis as frozen whole blood, isolated PBMCs, or DNA extracted from either sample type. TCRbeta CDR3 regions were amplified from genomic DNA by means of the immunoSEQ Assay, a bias-controlled multiplex PCR. Per the authors' processing: The number of nucleated cells in each sample was estimated from the amplification of reference gene primers within the assay. To quantify the absolute abundance of each unique TCRbeta CDR3 rearrangement, sequence reads were collapsed and filtered. For each sample, productive Simpson clonality was calculated as the square root of Simpson's diversity index across productive rearrangements. TCRdb took over this immuneACCESS table, retaining in-frame rearrangements with V and J assigned. Such tables are incomplete; in checked studies, under half of the missing clones stem from an unresolved V gene, and the remainder is unexplained. D and trimming come from the DNA, and the V and J calls and clone size come from that table. For this sample the table gives approximately 250,000 clones, of which 65% to 90% were detected only once. Approximately 2% of the sample rests with the top ten.

The TCR originated in a man in his thirties or forties with active or convalescent COVID-19. Specimen: peripheral blood.

The CDR3 is CASSRDRAYNEQFF. Read as DNA, the sequence is TGTGCCAGCAGTCGGGACAGGGCCTACAATGAGCAGTTCTTC. The chain employs TRBV6-6 and TRBJ2-1, with TRBD1 matching 9 junction bases. Looking up the germline V gene (reference sequence) yields CDR1 MNHNY and CDR2 SVGAGI. The CDR3 numbers 14 residues from cysteine through phenylalanine. CDR3 DNA only is kept here, 42 bases in frame from base 1. Trimming takes 5 bases off V and 2 bases off J; junction bases not matched to a gene: 1.